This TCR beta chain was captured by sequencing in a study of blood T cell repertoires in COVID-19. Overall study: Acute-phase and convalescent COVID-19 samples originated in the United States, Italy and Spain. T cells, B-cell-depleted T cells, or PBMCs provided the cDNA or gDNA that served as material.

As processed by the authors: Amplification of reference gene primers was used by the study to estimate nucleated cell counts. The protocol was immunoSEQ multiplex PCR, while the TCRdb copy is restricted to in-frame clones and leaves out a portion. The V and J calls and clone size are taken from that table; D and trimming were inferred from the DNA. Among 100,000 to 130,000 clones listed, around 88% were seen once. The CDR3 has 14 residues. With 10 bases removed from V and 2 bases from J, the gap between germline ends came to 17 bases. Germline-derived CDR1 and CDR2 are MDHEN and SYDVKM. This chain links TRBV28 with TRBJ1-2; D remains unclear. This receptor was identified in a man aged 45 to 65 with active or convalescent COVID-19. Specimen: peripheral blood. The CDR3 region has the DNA TGTGCCACCGGCCACACGACGGAGAACTATGGCTACACCTTC. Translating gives CATGHTTENYGYTF.